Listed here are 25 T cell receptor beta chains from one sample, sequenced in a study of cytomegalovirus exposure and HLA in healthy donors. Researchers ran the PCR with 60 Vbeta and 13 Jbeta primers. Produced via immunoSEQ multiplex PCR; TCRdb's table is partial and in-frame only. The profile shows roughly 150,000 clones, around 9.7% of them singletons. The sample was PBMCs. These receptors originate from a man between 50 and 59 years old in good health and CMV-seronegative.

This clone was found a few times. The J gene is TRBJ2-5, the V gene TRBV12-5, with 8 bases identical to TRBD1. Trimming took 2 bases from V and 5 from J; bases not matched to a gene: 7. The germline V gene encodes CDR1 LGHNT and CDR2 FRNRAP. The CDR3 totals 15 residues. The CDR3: CASGLYAGGEETQYF. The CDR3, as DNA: TGTGCTAGTGGTTTGTATGCAGGGGGCGAGGAGACCCAGTACTTC. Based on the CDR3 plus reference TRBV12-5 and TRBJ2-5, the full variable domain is DARVTQTPRHKVTEMGQEVTMRCQPILGHNTVFWYRQTMMQGLELLAYFRNRAPLDDSGMPKDRFSAEMPDATLATLKIQPSEPRDSAVYFCASGLYAGGEETQYFGPGTRLLVL.

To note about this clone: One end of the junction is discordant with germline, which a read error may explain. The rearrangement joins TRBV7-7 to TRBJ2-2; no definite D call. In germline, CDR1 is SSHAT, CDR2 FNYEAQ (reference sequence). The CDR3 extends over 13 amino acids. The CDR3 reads CASSLDLTGELFF. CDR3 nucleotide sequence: TGTGCTAGCAGCTTAGACTTAACCGGGGAGCTGTTTTTT.

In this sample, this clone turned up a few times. The CDR3 bases are TGTGCCAGCAGCCCGGTAGCGGAGAGCTCCTACAATGAGCAGTTCTTC. It yields the protein CASSPVAESSYNEQFF. This sequence joins TRBV11-2 and TRBJ2-1; D perhaps matches TRBD2 (6 bases). V was pared by 5 bases and J by 0 bases, with 14 bases between. Per germline, CDR1 SGHAT and CDR2 FQNNGV. There are 16 residues in the CDR3. Full variable domain (remainder filled in from reference TRBV11-2 and TRBJ2-1): EAGVAQSPRYKIIEKRQSVAFWCNPISGHATLYWYQQILGQGPKLLIQFQNNGVVDDSQLPKDRFSAERLKGVDSTLKIQPAKLEDSAVYLCASSPVAESSYNEQFFGPGTRLTVL.

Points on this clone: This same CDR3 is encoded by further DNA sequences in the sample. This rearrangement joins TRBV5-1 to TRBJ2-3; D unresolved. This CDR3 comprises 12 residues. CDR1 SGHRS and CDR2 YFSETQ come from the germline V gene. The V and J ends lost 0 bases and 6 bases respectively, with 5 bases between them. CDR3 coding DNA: TGCGCCAGCAGCTTGGGGCAGGATACGCAGTATTTT. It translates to CASSLGQDTQYF. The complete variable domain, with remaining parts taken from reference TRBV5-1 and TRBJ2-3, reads KAGVTQTPRYLIKTRGQQVTLSCSPISGHRSVSWYQQTPGQGLQFLFEYFSETQRNKGNFPGRFSGRQFSNSRSEMNVSTLELGDSALYLCASSLGQDTQYFGPGTRLTVL.

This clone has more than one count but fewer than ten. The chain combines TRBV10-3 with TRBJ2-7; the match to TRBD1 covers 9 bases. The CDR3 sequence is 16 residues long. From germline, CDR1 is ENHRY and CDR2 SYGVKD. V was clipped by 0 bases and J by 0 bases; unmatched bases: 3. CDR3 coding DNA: TGTGCCATCAGTGAGTCAAGGACAGGGGCCTCCTACGAGCAGTACTTC. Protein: CAISESRTGASYEQYF.

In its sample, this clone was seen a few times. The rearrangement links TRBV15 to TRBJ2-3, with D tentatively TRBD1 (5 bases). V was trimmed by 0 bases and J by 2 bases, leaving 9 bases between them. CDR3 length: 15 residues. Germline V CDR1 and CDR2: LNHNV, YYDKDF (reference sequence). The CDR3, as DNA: TGTGCCACCAGCAGAGATCCTGGGGCCACAGATACGCAGTATTTT. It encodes CATSRDPGATDTQYF.

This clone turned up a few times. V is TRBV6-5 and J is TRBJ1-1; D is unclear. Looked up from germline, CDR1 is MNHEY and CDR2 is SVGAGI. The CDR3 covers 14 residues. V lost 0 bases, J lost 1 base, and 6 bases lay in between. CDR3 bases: TGTGCCAGCAGTTACTCGAGCCCGAACACTGAAGCTTTCTTT. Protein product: CASSYSSPNTEAFF.

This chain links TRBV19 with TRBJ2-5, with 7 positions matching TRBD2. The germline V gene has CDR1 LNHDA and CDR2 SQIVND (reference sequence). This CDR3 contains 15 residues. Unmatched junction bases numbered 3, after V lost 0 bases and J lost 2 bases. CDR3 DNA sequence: TGTGCCAGTAGTATAGATCTGGGACTACAAGAGACCCAGTACTTC. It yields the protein CASSIDLGLQETQYF.

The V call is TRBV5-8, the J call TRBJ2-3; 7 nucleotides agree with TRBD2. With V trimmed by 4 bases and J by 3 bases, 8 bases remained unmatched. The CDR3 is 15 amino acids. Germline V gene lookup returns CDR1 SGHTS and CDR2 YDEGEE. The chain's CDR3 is CASSLRGVGTDTQYF. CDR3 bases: TGTGCCAGCAGCCTCCGGGGGGTCGGGACAGATACGCAGTATTTT.

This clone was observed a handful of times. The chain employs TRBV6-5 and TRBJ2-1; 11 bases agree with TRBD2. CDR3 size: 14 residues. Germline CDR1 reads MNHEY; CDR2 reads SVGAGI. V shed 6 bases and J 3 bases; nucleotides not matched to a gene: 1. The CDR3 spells CASRTSGIYNEQFF. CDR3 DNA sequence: TGTGCCAGCAGGACTAGCGGGATCTACAATGAGCAGTTCTTC.

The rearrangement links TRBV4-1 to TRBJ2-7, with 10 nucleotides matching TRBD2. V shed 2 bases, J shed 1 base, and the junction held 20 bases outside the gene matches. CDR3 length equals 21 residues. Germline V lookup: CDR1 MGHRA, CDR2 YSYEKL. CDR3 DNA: TGCGCCAGCAGCCAACGGTCCGGTACGGGACTAGCGCCTCCGAGTTCCTACGAGCAGTACTTC. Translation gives CASSQRSGTGLAPPSSYEQYF.

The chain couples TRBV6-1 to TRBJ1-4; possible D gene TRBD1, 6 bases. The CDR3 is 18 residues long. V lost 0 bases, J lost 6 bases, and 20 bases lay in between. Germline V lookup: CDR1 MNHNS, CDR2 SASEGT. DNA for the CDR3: TGTGCCAGCAGTGAAGCAACATACGAGGGGGGGCGTTATGAAAAACTGTTTTTT. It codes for CASSEATYEGGRYEKLFF.

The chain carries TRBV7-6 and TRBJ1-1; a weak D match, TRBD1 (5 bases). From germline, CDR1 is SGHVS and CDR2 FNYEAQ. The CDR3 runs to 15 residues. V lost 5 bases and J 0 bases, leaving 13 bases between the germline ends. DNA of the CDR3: TGTGCCAGCAGCCCAGGGTGGGGGGTGAACACTGAAGCTTTCTTT. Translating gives CASSPGWGVNTEAFF.

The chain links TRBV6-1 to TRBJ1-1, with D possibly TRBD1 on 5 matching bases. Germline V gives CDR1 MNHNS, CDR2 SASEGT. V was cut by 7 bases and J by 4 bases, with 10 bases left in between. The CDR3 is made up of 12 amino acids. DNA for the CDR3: TGTGCCAGCACCCCGGGGGGCACTGAAGCTTTCTTT. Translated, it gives CASTPGGTEAFF.

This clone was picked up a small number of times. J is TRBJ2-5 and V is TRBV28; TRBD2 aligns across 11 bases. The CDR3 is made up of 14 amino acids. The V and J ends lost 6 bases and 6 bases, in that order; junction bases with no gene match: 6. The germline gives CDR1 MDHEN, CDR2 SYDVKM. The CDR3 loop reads CASSLAGGPKTQYF. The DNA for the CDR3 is TGTGCCAGCAGCTTAGCGGGAGGGCCGAAGACCCAGTACTTC.

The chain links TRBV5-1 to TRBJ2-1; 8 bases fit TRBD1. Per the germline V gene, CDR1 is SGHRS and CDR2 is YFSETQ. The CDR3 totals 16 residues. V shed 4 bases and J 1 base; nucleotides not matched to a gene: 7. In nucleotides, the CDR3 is TGCGCCAGCAGCGGGACGACAGGGGAGTCCTACAATGAGCAGTTCTTC. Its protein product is CASSGTTGESYNEQFF.

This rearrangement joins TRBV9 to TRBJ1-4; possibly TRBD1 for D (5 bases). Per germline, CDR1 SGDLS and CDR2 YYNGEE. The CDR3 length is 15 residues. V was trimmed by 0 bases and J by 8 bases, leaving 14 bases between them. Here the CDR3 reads CASSVGLGAGEKLFF. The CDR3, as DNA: TGTGCCAGCAGCGTAGGTTTAGGGGCGGGGGAAAAACTGTTTTTT. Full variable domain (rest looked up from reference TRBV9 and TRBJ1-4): DSGVTQTPKHLITATGQRVTLRCSPRSGDLSVYWYQQSLDQGLQFLIQYYNGEERAKGNILERFSAQQFPDLHSELNLSSLELGDSALYFCASSVGLGAGEKLFFGSGTQLSVL.

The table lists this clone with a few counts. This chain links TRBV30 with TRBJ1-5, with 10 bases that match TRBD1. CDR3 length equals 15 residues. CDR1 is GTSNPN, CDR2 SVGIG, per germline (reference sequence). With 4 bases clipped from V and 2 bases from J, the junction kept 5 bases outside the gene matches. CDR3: CAWTFGTGGNQPQHF. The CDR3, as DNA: TGTGCCTGGACCTTTGGGACAGGGGGCAATCAGCCCCAGCATTTT. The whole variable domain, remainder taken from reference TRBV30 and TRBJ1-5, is SQTIHQWPATLVQPVGSPLSLECTVEGTSNPNLYWYRQAAGRGLQLLFYSVGIGQISSEVPQNLSASRPQDRQFILSSKKLLLSDSGFYLCAWTFGTGGNQPQHFGDGTRLSIL.

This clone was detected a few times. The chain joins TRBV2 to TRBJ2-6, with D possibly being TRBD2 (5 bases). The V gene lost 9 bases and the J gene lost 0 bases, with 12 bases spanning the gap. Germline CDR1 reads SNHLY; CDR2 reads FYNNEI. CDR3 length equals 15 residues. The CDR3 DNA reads TGTGCCAGTCGGGCGGGCAGCTCTGGGGCCAACGTCCTGACTTTC. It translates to CASRAGSSGANVLTF.

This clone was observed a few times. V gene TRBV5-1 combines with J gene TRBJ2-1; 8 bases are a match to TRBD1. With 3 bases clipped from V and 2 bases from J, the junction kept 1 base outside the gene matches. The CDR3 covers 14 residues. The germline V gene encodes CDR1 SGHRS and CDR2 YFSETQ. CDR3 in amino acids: CASSSGGAYNEQFF. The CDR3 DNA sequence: TGCGCCAGCAGCTCAGGGGGCGCCTACAATGAGCAGTTCTTC.

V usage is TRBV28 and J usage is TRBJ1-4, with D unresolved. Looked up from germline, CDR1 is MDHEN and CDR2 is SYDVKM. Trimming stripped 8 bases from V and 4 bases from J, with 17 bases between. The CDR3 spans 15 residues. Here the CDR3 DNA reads TGTGCCAGCTCTAGTTTCGGCGGCGGTAATGAAAAACTGTTTTTT. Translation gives CASSSFGGGNEKLFF. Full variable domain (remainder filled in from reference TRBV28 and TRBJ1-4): DVKVTQSSRYLVKRTGEKVFLECVQDMDHENMFWYRQDPGLGLRLIYFSYDVKMKEKGDIPEGYSVSREKKERFSLILESASTNQTSMYLCASSSFGGGNEKLFFGSGTQLSVL.

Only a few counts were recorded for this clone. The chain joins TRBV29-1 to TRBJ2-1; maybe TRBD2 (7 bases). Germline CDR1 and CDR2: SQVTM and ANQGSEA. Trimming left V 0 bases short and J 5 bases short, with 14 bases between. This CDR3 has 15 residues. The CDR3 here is CSVEEPGGLDNEQFF. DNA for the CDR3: TGCAGCGTTGAAGAGCCCGGGGGGCTTGACAATGAGCAGTTCTTC.

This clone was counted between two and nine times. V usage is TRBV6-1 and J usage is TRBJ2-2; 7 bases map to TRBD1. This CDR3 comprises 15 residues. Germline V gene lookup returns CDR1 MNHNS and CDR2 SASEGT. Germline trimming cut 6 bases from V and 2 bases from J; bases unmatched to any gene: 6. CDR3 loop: CASSSGTVNTGELFF. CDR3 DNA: TGTGCCAGCAGCTCCGGGACAGTAAACACCGGGGAGCTGTTTTTT.

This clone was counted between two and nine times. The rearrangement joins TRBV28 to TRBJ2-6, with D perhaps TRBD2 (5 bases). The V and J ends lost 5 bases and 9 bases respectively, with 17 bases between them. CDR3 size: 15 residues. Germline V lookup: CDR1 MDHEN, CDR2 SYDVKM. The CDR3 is CASSPPSGMVNVLTF. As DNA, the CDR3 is TGTGCCAGCAGTCCCCCCTCGGGGATGGTCAACGTCCTGACTTTC. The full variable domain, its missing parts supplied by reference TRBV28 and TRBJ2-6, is DVKVTQSSRYLVKRTGEKVFLECVQDMDHENMFWYRQDPGLGLRLIYFSYDVKMKEKGDIPEGYSVSREKKERFSLILESASTNQTSMYLCASSPPSGMVNVLTFGAGSRLTVL.

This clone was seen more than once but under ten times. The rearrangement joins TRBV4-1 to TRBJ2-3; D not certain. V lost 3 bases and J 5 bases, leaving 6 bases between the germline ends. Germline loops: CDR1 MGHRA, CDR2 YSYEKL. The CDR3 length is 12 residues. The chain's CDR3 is CASSHIVDTQYF. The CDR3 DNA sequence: TGCGCCAGCAGCCATATAGTAGATACGCAGTATTTT.